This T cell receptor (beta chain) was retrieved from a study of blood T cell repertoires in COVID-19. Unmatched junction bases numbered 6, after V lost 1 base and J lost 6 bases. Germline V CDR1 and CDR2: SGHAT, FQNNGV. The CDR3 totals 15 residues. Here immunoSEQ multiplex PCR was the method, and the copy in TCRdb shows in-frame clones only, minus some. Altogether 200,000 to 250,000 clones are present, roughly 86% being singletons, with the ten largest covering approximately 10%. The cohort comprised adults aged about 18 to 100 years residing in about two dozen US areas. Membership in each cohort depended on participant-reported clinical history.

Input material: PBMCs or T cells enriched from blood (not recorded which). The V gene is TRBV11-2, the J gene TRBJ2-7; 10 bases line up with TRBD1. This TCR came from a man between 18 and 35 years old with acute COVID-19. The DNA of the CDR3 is TGTGCCAGCAGCTTAGGTGACAGGGGGCGGCGCGAGCAGTACTTC. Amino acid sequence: CASSLGDRGRREQYF. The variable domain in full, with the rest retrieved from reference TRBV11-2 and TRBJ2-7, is EAGVAQSPRYKIIEKRQSVAFWCNPISGHATLYWYQQILGQGPKLLIQFQNNGVVDDSQLPKDRFSAERLKGVDSTLKIQPAKLEDSAVYLCASSLGDRGRREQYFGPGTRLTVT.